The 21 T cell receptor beta chains presented below share a single source sample, sequenced in a study of blood T cell repertoires in COVID-19. Clones were read by immunoSEQ multiplex PCR, and TCRdb kept only the in-frame ones, dropping some. The repertoire holds fewer than 250,000 clones, with roughly four fifths as singletons. The sequencing input was peripheral blood. Receptors originate from a woman aged 40 to 55 with active or convalescent COVID-19.

This clone was recorded only once. This sequence joins TRBV13 and TRBJ1-2; tentatively, D is TRBD1 (5 bases). The germline V gene encodes CDR1 PRHDT and CDR2 FYEKMQ (reference sequence). V was clipped by 0 bases and J by 3 bases, with 8 bases between them. The CDR3 has 14 amino acids. CDR3 in DNA: TGTGCCAGCAGCTTAGGAGGGGTGGACTATGGCTACACCTTC. Translation gives CASSLGGVDYGYTF.

V gene TRBV18 combines with J gene TRBJ2-1; tentatively, D is TRBD1 (5 bases). The V and J ends lost 8 bases and 4 bases respectively, with 9 bases between them. The CDR3 consists of 12 residues. Germline V gene sequence: CDR1 KGHSH, CDR2 LQKENI. The CDR3 region has the DNA TGTGCCAGCGCGACAGCTTACAATGAGCAGTTCTTC. This sequence encodes CASATAYNEQFF.

The chain couples TRBV24-1 to TRBJ2-2; possibly TRBD2 for D (7 bases). V lost 9 bases, J lost 3 bases, and 10 bases lay in between. In germline, CDR1 is KGHDR, CDR2 SFDVKD. There are 13 residues in the CDR3. CDR3 sequence reads: CATAGADTGELFF. The CDR3 nucleotides read TGTGCCACCGCGGGGGCCGACACCGGGGAGCTGTTTTTT.

CDR3: CASFTTGGDGYTF. CDR3 nucleotide sequence: TGTGCCAGCTTCACCACAGGGGGCGATGGCTACACCTTC. The V call is TRBV18, the J call TRBJ1-2; 9 positions agree with TRBD1. This CDR3 region has 13 residues. Germline trimming cut 7 bases from V and 6 bases from J; bases unmatched to any gene: 6. Germline-derived CDR1 and CDR2 are KGHSH and LQKENI.

The CDR3 DNA is TGTGCCAGCAGCCAAGAGGGCCCCCCCCAGCCCCAGCATTTT. It codes for CASSQEGPPQPQHF. V is TRBV3-1 (or the pseudogene TRBV3-2) and J is TRBJ1-5; no clear D gene. Germline V gene sequence: CDR1 LGHDT, CDR2 YNNKEL (reference sequence). CDR3 length equals 14 residues. With 0 bases removed from V and 7 bases from J, the gap between germline ends came to 10 bases.

This clone was detected ten times or more. CDR3 region: CASSQGAGDSPLHF. Written as DNA, the CDR3 is TGTGCCAGCAGCCAAGGGGCAGGGGATTCACCCCTCCACTTT. The rearrangement uses TRBV3-1 (or the pseudogene TRBV3-2) and TRBJ1-6, with D possibly matching TRBD1 (6 bases). This CDR3 spans 14 amino acids. CDR1 and CDR2 from the germline V gene are LGHDT and YNNKEL (reference sequence). Deletions cut 1 base from V and 8 bases from J, with 9 bases between.

This rearrangement joins TRBV28 to TRBJ2-7, with D possibly TRBD2 on 5 matching bases. Germline values: CDR1 MDHEN, CDR2 SYDVKM. CDR3 size: 15 residues. V lost 8 bases, J lost 2 bases, and 19 bases lay in between. The CDR3 protein is CASYASGGGTYEQYF. The CDR3 bases are TGTGCCAGCTACGCGTCCGGTGGAGGAACCTACGAGCAGTACTTC.

The chain combines TRBV4-1 with TRBJ2-4; D not resolved. V dropped 3 bases and J dropped 0 bases, with 9 bases sitting between them. The CDR3 covers 15 residues. Germline-derived CDR1 and CDR2 are MGHRA and YSYEKL. The CDR3 is CASSHLILAKNIQYF. In nucleotides, the CDR3 is TGCGCCAGCAGCCACCTGATACTAGCCAAAAACATTCAGTACTTC.

This chain joins TRBV7-8 and TRBJ1-1; TRBD1 might be the D (5 bases). This CDR3 has 13 residues. The germline CDR1 and CDR2 sequences are SGHVS and FQNEAQ. Deletions cut 5 bases from V and 0 bases from J, with 7 bases between. This CDR3 is CASSRGLNTEAFF. The DNA of the CDR3 is TGTGCCAGCAGCCGGGGCCTGAACACTGAAGCTTTCTTT.

This sequence joins TRBV30 and TRBJ1-4, with D possibly being TRBD1 (6 bases). The CDR3 extends over 16 amino acids. V lost 2 bases and J lost 4, with 17 bases in between. The germline V gene encodes CDR1 GTSNPN and CDR2 SVGIG (reference sequence). In DNA form, the CDR3 reads TGTGCCTGGAGTCCTGAGACAGGCAGCAGTAATGAAAAACTGTTTTTT. As protein: CAWSPETGSSNEKLFF. Full variable domain (remainder filled in from reference TRBV30 and TRBJ1-4): SQTIHQWPATLVQPVGSPLSLECTVEGTSNPNLYWYRQAAGRGLQLLFYSVGIGQISSEVPQNLSASRPQDRQFILSSKKLLLSDSGFYLCAWSPETGSSNEKLFFGSGTQLSVL.

The rearrangement uses TRBV12-3 or TRBV12-4 and TRBJ2-1, with no clear D. V lost 3 bases and J 0 bases, leaving 3 bases between the germline ends. CDR3 length: 13 amino acids. CDR3: CASSLASYNEQFF. CDR3 nucleotide sequence: TGTGCCAGCAGTTTGGCCTCCTACAATGAGCAGTTCTTC.

This rearrangement joins TRBV5-1 to TRBJ2-2; possibly TRBD2 for D (6 bases). Germline V gene lookup returns CDR1 SGHRS and CDR2 YFSETQ. V was clipped by 7 bases and J by 1 base, with 11 bases between them. The CDR3 runs to 14 residues. CDR3 amino acids: CASSSGLNTGELFF. In nucleotides, the CDR3 is TGCGCCAGCTCCAGCGGGTTGAACACCGGGGAGCTGTTTTTT. The complete variable domain, with remaining parts taken from reference TRBV5-1 and TRBJ2-2, reads KAGVTQTPRYLIKTRGQQVTLSCSPISGHRSVSWYQQTPGQGLQFLFEYFSETQRNKGNFPGRFSGRQFSNSRSEMNVSTLELGDSALYLCASSSGLNTGELFFGEGSRLTVL.

As for this clone: The same CDR3 is also encoded by other DNA sequences in this sample. The chain is built from TRBV5-1 and TRBJ1-2; D gene ambiguous. CDR1 and CDR2 from the germline V gene are SGHRS and YFSETQ. The CDR3 length is 14 residues. V shed 0 bases and J shed 4 bases, with 10 bases lying between them. DNA for the CDR3: TGCGCCAGCAGCTTGGGGAGGGCAGGCTATGGCTACACCTTC. Protein sequence: CASSLGRAGYGYTF.

The chain links TRBV12-3 or TRBV12-4 to TRBJ1-3; D is perhaps TRBD1 (6 bases). Trimming shortened V by 1 base and J by 11 bases, and 9 bases separated the two germline ends. This CDR3 spans 12 amino acids. The CDR3 sequence is CASSLDRAAIYF. DNA of the CDR3: TGTGCCAGCAGTTTAGACAGGGCGGCCATATATTTT.

The gene calls are TRBV9 and TRBJ2-1; 11 nucleotides agree with TRBD2. Germline values: CDR1 SGDLS, CDR2 YYNGEE. Trimming removed 3 bases from V and 5 bases from J; junction bases left unmatched: 7. The CDR3 is 16 residues long. The CDR3 DNA reads as TGTGCCAGCAGCGGGACCGGGACTAGCGGAAACAATGAGCAGTTCTTC. This translates into CASSGTGTSGNNEQFF.

This clone was seen once. This rearrangement joins TRBV28 to TRBJ2-4; 16 nucleotides agree with TRBD2. The CDR3 runs 20 residues. CDR1 and CDR2 (germline): MDHEN, SYDVKM. V lost 3 bases and J lost 0; bases outside the gene matches: 8. The CDR3 reads CASSFLPGLAGGQAKNIQYF. In DNA, the CDR3 is TGTGCCAGCAGTTTCCTTCCGGGACTAGCGGGGGGGCAAGCCAAAAACATTCAGTACTTC.

The chain has TRBV21-1 and TRBJ1-6; the table names TRBD1, a call not compared with the DNA. TRBV21-1 is a pseudogene. This CDR3 contains 16 residues. DNA for the CDR3: TGTGCCAGCAGCAAAGAATCCCGGGCCAGGGCGTCACCCCTCCACTTT. This translates into CASSKESRARASPLHF.

The count of this clone is one. The DNA of the CDR3 is TGTGCCAGCAGTTTGTGGCAGGGGGCACGTCAGCCCCAGCATTTT. Translation gives CASSLWQGARQPQHF. The chain uses TRBV28 and TRBJ1-5; 8 bases are a match to TRBD1. CDR3 length: 15 residues. Germline V CDR1 and CDR2: MDHEN, SYDVKM. The ends lost 3 bases at V and 6 bases at J; junction bases unmatched: 7.

The chain is built from TRBV7-9 and TRBJ1-2; 7 nucleotides match TRBD1. The CDR3 length is 14 residues. V lost 3 bases, J lost 7 bases, and 8 bases stayed unmatched. Germline loops: CDR1 SEHNR, CDR2 FQNEAQ (reference sequence). CDR3 protein: CASSFGDRAGGYTF. CDR3 sequence (DNA): TGTGCCAGCAGCTTCGGAGACAGGGCGGGTGGCTACACCTTC.

This chain joins TRBV11-2 and TRBJ1-2; no firm D call. V was cut by 4 bases and J by 3 bases, with 15 bases left in between. The CDR3 runs to 15 residues. Germline CDR1 is SGHAT and CDR2 is FQNNGV. In DNA form, the CDR3 reads TGTGCCAGCAGCTCGAGGGTCTTAGGCGACTATGGCTACACCTTC. Encoded protein: CASSSRVLGDYGYTF.

This chain's CDR3 is CASSYWAVETQYF. The CDR3 DNA reads as TGTGCCAGCAGTTACTGGGCCGTAGAGACCCAGTACTTC. The chain links TRBV6-2 or TRBV6-3 to TRBJ2-5; D not resolved. CDR1 and CDR2 (germline): MNHEY, SVGEGT. The CDR3 is made up of 13 amino acids. V lost 1 base and J lost 4, with 7 bases in between.